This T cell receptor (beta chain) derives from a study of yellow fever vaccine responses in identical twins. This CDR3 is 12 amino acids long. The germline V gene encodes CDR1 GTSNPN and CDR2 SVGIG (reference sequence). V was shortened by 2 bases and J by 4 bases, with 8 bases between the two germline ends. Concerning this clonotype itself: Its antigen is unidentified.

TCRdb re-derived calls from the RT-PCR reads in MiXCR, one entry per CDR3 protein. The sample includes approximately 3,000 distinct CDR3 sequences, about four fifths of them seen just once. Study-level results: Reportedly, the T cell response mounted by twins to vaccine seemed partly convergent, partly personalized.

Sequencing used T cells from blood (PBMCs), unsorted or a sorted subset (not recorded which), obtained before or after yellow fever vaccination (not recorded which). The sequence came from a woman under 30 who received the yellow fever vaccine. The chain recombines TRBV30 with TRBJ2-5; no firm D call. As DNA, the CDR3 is TGTGCCTGGAGTCCCCGGGCAGAGACCCAGTACTTC. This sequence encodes CAWSPRAETQYF.